This entry lists 22 T cell receptor beta chains sequenced from one sample in a study of HIV-infected children after antiretroviral therapy interruption. As for treatment: PENTA 11 planned treatment interruption arm or continuous ART arm. Unique molecular identifiers were included in an RNA-based 3' RACE TCR library. TCRdb passed the 3' RACE reads through MiXCR, listing each CDR3 protein once. This sample carries about 86,000 distinct CDR3 sequences, less than 7% of them seen once, and the ten largest clones take roughly 1%. Source: CD45RA+ CD4+ T cells from PBMCs, pooled from several time points, taken from a donor given antiretroviral therapy, either interrupted or continuous. Subset noted: naive CD4+ CD45RA+ CD45RO- T cells. Receptor source: a pool of human donors with HIV.

The table lists this clonotype with a count of one. The chain couples TRBV28 to TRBJ1-1, with D perhaps matching TRBD1 (6 bases). The CDR3 runs 17 residues. Trimming cost V 2 bases and J 4 bases, with 20 bases left between them. Germline-derived CDR1 and CDR2 are MDHEN and SYDVKM. CDR3: CASSLGGASSLTTEAFF. Written as DNA, the CDR3 is TGTGCCAGCAGTTTAGGGGGGGCCTCCTCTTTAACCACTGAAGCTTTCTTT.

This clonotype was observed at least ten times. The chain recombines TRBV12-3 or TRBV12-4 with TRBJ2-3, with 12 bases that match TRBD2. The CDR3 totals 17 residues. V lost 4 bases and J lost 5; bases outside the gene matches: 10. In nucleotides, the CDR3 is TGTGCCAGCAGTTCTCGACTAGCGGGAGCCGTGCAAGATACGCAGTATTTT. Translation gives CASSSRLAGAVQDTQYF.

This clonotype was detected ten times or more. The chain joins TRBV6-4 to TRBJ1-2; D might be TRBD1 (5 bases). Germline loops: CDR1 MRHNA, CDR2 SNTAGT. The germline V and J ends were trimmed by 0 bases and 8 bases, with 10 bases remaining between them. The CDR3 is made up of 13 amino acids. CDR3 in DNA: TGTGCCAGCAGTGACTCGCCAGGGTACGGCTACACCTTC. Translated, it gives CASSDSPGYGYTF.

This rearrangement joins TRBV7-9 to TRBJ1-1; D perhaps matches TRBD1 (6 bases). Trimming removed 2 bases at V and 4 bases at J, with 11 bases between. Germline CDR1 is SEHNR and CDR2 is FQNEAQ (reference sequence). There are 14 residues in the CDR3. The CDR3: CASSLIQGITEAFF. CDR3 sequence (DNA): TGTGCCAGCAGCTTAATCCAGGGGATCACTGAAGCTTTCTTT. Full variable domain (missing parts from reference TRBV7-9 and TRBJ1-1): DTGVSQNPRHKITKRGQNVTFRCDPISEHNRLYWYRQTLGQGPEFLTYFQNEAQLEKSRLLSDRFSAERPKGSFSTLEIQRTEQGDSAMYLCASSLIQGITEAFFGQGTRLTVV.

This clonotype appeared many times. The rearrangement links TRBV4-1 to TRBJ1-2; D is possibly TRBD1 (5 bases). Between the trimmed V and J ends, which lost 4 bases and 3 bases, there was a span of 15 bases. The CDR3 totals 15 residues. From germline, CDR1 is MGHRA and CDR2 YSYEKL. The CDR3 sequence: CASSRDLTAYYGYTF. CDR3 DNA sequence: TGCGCCAGCAGCCGAGACTTGACAGCCTACTATGGCTACACCTTC.

This clonotype was recorded at least ten times. In DNA form, the CDR3 reads TGTGCCAGCAGTGAAGTTGTGTATGGCTACACCTTC. As protein: CASSEVVYGYTF. V usage is TRBV2 and J usage is TRBJ1-2; D not certain. Per germline, CDR1 SNHLY and CDR2 FYNNEI. V was shortened by 1 base and J by 5 bases, with 5 bases between the two germline ends. CDR3 length equals 12 residues.

This clonotype was observed many times. The chain joins TRBV30 to TRBJ2-5, with D uncertain. CDR3 length: 13 amino acids. V was shortened by 0 bases and J by 2 bases, with 7 bases between the two germline ends. Per the germline V gene, CDR1 is GTSNPN and CDR2 is SVGIG (reference sequence). The CDR3 sequence is CAWSVLSQETQYF. CDR3 sequence (DNA): TGTGCCTGGAGTGTACTGTCGCAAGAGACCCAGTACTTC.

The chain is built from TRBV6-5 and TRBJ2-7; a possible D gene is TRBD2 (6 bases). This CDR3 contains 14 residues. The germline gives CDR1 MNHEY, CDR2 SVGAGI. Trimming removed 1 base from V and 4 bases from J, with 11 bases in between. The CDR3 is CASSYLEGQYEQYF. CDR3 DNA: TGTGCCAGCAGTTACTTGGAGGGCCAGTACGAGCAGTACTTC.

The chain uses TRBV20-1 and TRBJ2-3, with TRBD1 as a possible D gene (5 bases). This CDR3 contains 16 residues. Germline assignment: CDR1 DFQATT and CDR2 SNEGSKA (reference sequence). V shed 3 bases and J shed 2 bases, with 18 bases lying between them. The CDR3 loop is CSASDRGPVNTDTQYF. The CDR3 DNA follows: TGCAGTGCTAGTGATAGGGGCCCTGTCAACACAGATACGCAGTATTTT.

This clonotype was detected ten times or more. The J gene is TRBJ2-1, the V gene TRBV11-2; 7 bases agree with TRBD2. Germline assignment: CDR1 SGHAT and CDR2 FQNNGV. J gave up 3 bases and V 7 bases, and 9 bases lay outside the gene matches. The length of the CDR3 is 15 residues. CDR3 sequence: CASTPWTRSYNEQFF. The CDR3 DNA follows: TGTGCCAGCACCCCGTGGACTAGGAGCTACAATGAGCAGTTCTTC.

In its sample, this clonotype was seen many times. The chain joins TRBV6-1 to TRBJ1-5, with a weak D call TRBD1 (6 bases). Between the trimmed V and J ends, which lost 8 bases and 4 bases, there was a span of 15 bases. Germline loops: CDR1 MNHNS, CDR2 SASEGT. This CDR3 comprises 14 residues. DNA for the CDR3: TGTGCCAGCGGGTTACAGGGCGCAAATCAGCCCCAGCATTTT. Protein product: CASGLQGANQPQHF.

The chain recombines TRBV7-2 with TRBJ1-6; 8 bases agree with TRBD1. Germline V gene data show CDR1 as SGHTA and CDR2 as FQGNSA. CDR3 size: 19 residues. V gave up 1 base and J gave up 4 bases; unmatched junction bases: 12. The CDR3 loop is CASSLVPGVTGAYNSPLHF. The DNA for the CDR3 is TGTGCCAGCAGCTTAGTCCCAGGAGTGACAGGGGCGTATAATTCACCCCTCCACTTT.

This clonotype was seen at least ten times. The chain has TRBV11-2 and TRBJ2-1, with a weak D call TRBD1 (6 bases). V was pared by 5 bases and J by 7 bases, with 18 bases between. Germline V CDR1 and CDR2: SGHAT, FQNNGV. This CDR3 is built from 15 residues. The CDR3 region has the DNA TGTGCCAGCAGCCCACGCTGGGGGCGCACAAATGAGCAGTTCTTC. It is translated as CASSPRWGRTNEQFF.

The chain couples TRBV5-1 to TRBJ2-7, with D unresolved. The V end lost 1 base, the J end lost 8 bases, and 7 bases lay between the germline ends. Per germline, CDR1 SGHRS and CDR2 YFSETQ. CDR3 length: 11 amino acids. The CDR3 coding sequence is TGCGCCAGCAGCTTGAGTGTGCAGCAGTACTTC. This codes for CASSLSVQQYF.

The table lists this clonotype with many counts. The V call is TRBV18, the J call TRBJ1-5, with 7 bases that match TRBD1. After removal of 1 base from V and 5 bases from J, the junction contained 11 bases not matched to a gene. Germline CDR1 reads KGHSH; CDR2 reads LQKENI. CDR3 length: 17 residues. CDR3 sequence: CASSPRRSNRGDQPQHF. DNA for the CDR3: TGTGCCAGCTCACCACGTCGTTCAAACAGGGGCGATCAGCCCCAGCATTTT. Using reference TRBV18 and TRBJ1-5 for the parts outside the CDR3, the full variable domain is NAGVMQNPRHLVRRRGQEARLRCSPMKGHSHVYWYRQLPEEGLKFMVYLQKENIIDESGMPKERFSAEFPKEGPSILRIQQVVRGDSAAYFCASSPRRSNRGDQPQHFGDGTRLSIL.

This clonotype was observed at least ten times. The chain employs TRBV12-3 or TRBV12-4 and TRBJ2-7, with 8 bases identical to TRBD1. The length of the CDR3 is 14 residues. With 5 bases clipped from V and 3 bases from J, the junction kept 6 bases outside the gene matches. CDR3 sequence: CASSLGQGYYEQYF. CDR3 DNA: TGTGCCAGCAGTCTTGGACAGGGTTACTACGAGCAGTACTTC.

This clonotype turned up a few times. V gene TRBV7-9 combines with J gene TRBJ2-2; 10 bases are shared with TRBD2. Per germline, CDR1 SEHNR and CDR2 FQNEAQ (reference sequence). J lost 6 bases, V lost 5 bases, and 6 bases had no gene match. This CDR3 region has 15 residues. The CDR3 is CASSPSGSSAGELFF. The CDR3 coding sequence is TGTGCCAGCAGCCCTAGCGGGAGCAGCGCCGGGGAGCTGTTTTTT.

The chain recombines TRBV15 with TRBJ2-1; D is unclear. Germline CDR1 reads LNHNV; CDR2 reads YYDKDF (reference sequence). The V end was cut by 3 bases, the J end by 9 bases, with 12 bases between. The CDR3 totals 13 residues. CDR3 region: CATSRDTDGEQFF. The CDR3 DNA reads TGTGCCACCAGCAGGGATACCGACGGTGAGCAGTTCTTC.

This clonotype occurred many times. The chain recombines TRBV7-3 with TRBJ2-1; TRBD2 agrees at 10 bases. Germline CDR1 SGHTA, CDR2 FQGTGA. Trimming cost V 5 bases and J 5 bases; bases outside gene matches: 6. This CDR3 is 15 amino acids long. CDR3 sequence reads: CASSPSSGGDNEQFF. CDR3 DNA: TGTGCCAGCAGCCCCTCTAGCGGGGGTGACAATGAGCAGTTCTTC.

This clonotype was recorded at least ten times. The chain couples TRBV4-1 to TRBJ2-1; weak D call: TRBD1 (6 bases). V lost 1 base and J lost 2, with 12 bases in between. The CDR3 spans 16 residues. Per the germline V gene, CDR1 is MGHRA and CDR2 is YSYEKL. The CDR3 sequence is CASSQGGGFAYNEQFF. In nucleotides, the CDR3 is TGCGCCAGCAGCCAAGGAGGGGGTTTCGCCTACAATGAGCAGTTCTTC.

This clonotype was seen ten or more times. The chain carries TRBV6-5 and TRBJ1-5; the match to TRBD1 covers 7 bases. This CDR3 contains 14 residues. CDR1 and CDR2 (germline): MNHEY, SVGAGI. The junction had 3 bases not matched to a gene; V was cut back by 5 bases and J by 2 bases. The CDR3 spells CASSRQGGNQPQHF. The CDR3 nucleotides read TGTGCCAGCAGTCGACAGGGAGGCAATCAGCCCCAGCATTTT.

This clonotype was seen repeatedly, ten times or more. V usage is TRBV20-1 and J usage is TRBJ2-3; D not certain. Germline V lookup: CDR1 DFQATT, CDR2 SNEGSKA (reference sequence). This CDR3 is built from 16 residues. Trimming stripped 4 bases from V and 2 bases from J, with 19 bases between. The CDR3 coding sequence is TGCAGTGCTAATCTTCGAGTGGGATTCCTCACAGATACGCAGTATTTT. This translates into CSANLRVGFLTDTQYF.